These 9 T cell receptor beta chains came from one sample sequenced in a study of T cells after yellow fever vaccination. MiXCR was run by TCRdb on the 5' RACE reads, yielding one entry per CDR3 protein. The sample holds some 500,000 distinct CDR3 sequences, about 14% seen once. Source: PBMCs, taken on the day of the yellow fever booster vaccination. These receptors all come from a man aged 30 to 45 who received the YFV17D yellow fever vaccine.

The J gene is TRBJ2-5, the V gene TRBV20-1, with a tentative D call TRBD2 (6 bases). This CDR3 comprises 15 residues. V was pared by 0 bases and J by 4 bases, with 15 bases between. The germline V gene has CDR1 DFQATT and CDR2 SNEGSKA (reference sequence). The CDR3 region has the DNA TGCAGTGCTAGAGATAGGTGGGGGGATGGAGAGACCCAGTACTTC. It codes for CSARDRWGDGETQYF.

There are a few counts of this clonotype. The chain recombines TRBV7-9 with TRBJ2-4; D might be TRBD1 (5 bases). V lost 1 base to trimming and J lost 8 bases, with 9 bases between them. The V gene's germline CDR1 is SEHNR and CDR2 FQNEAQ (reference sequence). The CDR3 runs to 13 residues. The CDR3 sequence: CASSLEVRDIQYF. In nucleotides, the CDR3 is TGTGCCAGCAGCTTAGAGGTCAGGGACATTCAGTACTTC.

The CDR3 spells CASRLTSGGSYEQYF. DNA of the CDR3: TGTGCCAGCAGACTCACTAGCGGGGGTTCCTACGAGCAGTACTTC. The V gene is TRBV7-9, the J gene TRBJ2-7, with 11 bases fitting TRBD2. Looked up from germline, CDR1 is SEHNR and CDR2 is FQNEAQ (reference sequence). The CDR3 is made up of 15 amino acids. The V and J ends lost 6 bases and 1 base, in that order; junction bases with no gene match: 5.

The gene calls are TRBV28 and TRBJ2-4, with no clear D. Germline V gives CDR1 MDHEN, CDR2 SYDVKM. This CDR3 has 12 amino acids. With 3 bases removed from V and 5 bases from J, the gap between germline ends came to 5 bases. CDR3 loop: CASSFSENIQYF. DNA for the CDR3: TGTGCCAGCAGTTTTTCGGAAAACATTCAGTACTTC.

This chain links TRBV4-3 with TRBJ1-5, with D uncertain. From germline, CDR1 is LGHNA and CDR2 YSLEER. The CDR3 contains 16 residues. Trimming removed 4 bases from V and 5 bases from J, with 18 bases in between. In DNA form, the CDR3 reads TGCGCCAGCAGCCCCTCGACGGGGAGGGCTGATCAGCCCCAGCATTTT. Amino acid sequence: CASSPSTGRADQPQHF.

This clonotype has a handful of counts. The chain has TRBV7-3 and TRBJ2-5; D uncertain. Germline assignment: CDR1 SGHTA and CDR2 FQGTGA. Trimming removed 5 bases from V and 5 bases from J, with 12 bases in between. The length of the CDR3 is 13 residues. The DNA of the CDR3 is TGTGCCAGCAGCAAGTCGGTGGGGGAGACCCAGTACTTC. It translates to CASSKSVGETQYF. Full variable domain (remainder filled in from reference TRBV7-3 and TRBJ2-5): GAGVSQTPSNKVTEKGKYVELRCDPISGHTALYWYRQSLGQGPEFLIYFQGTGAADDSGLPNDRFFAVRPEGSVSTLKIQRTERGDSAVYLCASSKSVGETQYFGPGTRLLVL.

This clonotype occurred a few times. This chain joins TRBV6-5 and TRBJ2-6; D is unresolved. CDR1 and CDR2 (germline): MNHEY, SVGAGI. Trimming stripped 1 base from V and 2 bases from J, with 3 bases between. The CDR3 has 14 residues. The CDR3 sequence: CASSYFTGANVLTF. The CDR3 DNA reads TGTGCCAGCAGTTACTTTACTGGGGCCAACGTCCTGACTTTC.

The rearrangement links TRBV27 to TRBJ2-1, with D possibly TRBD1 on 6 matching bases. The V end was cut by 6 bases, the J end by 6 bases, with 30 bases between. The germline gives CDR1 MNHEY, CDR2 SMNVEV (reference sequence). This CDR3 spans 19 amino acids. CDR3 region: CASSARPRTRGILGNEQFF. The DNA of the CDR3 is TGTGCCAGCAGCGCCCGACCACGCACCAGGGGAATCCTGGGCAATGAGCAGTTCTTC.

This clonotype was counted a few times. The chain uses TRBV2 and TRBJ2-1; D perhaps matches TRBD1 (6 bases). Per the germline V gene, CDR1 is SNHLY and CDR2 is FYNNEI. V dropped 6 bases and J dropped 6 bases, with 9 bases sitting between them. This CDR3 region has 12 residues. The CDR3 coding sequence is TGTGCCAGCAGGGAACAGGGCAATGAGCAGTTCTTC. Amino acids: CASREQGNEQFF.